This TCR beta chain was recorded in a study of cytomegalovirus exposure and HLA in healthy donors. PCR amplification relied on 60 Vbeta primers (plus 13 Jbeta primers). The repertoire was sequenced with immunoSEQ multiplex PCR; TCRdb's copy has only in-frame clones and lacks some. Of 110,000 or so clones listed, 69% are singletons. The donors were healthy bone marrow donors. Germline V gene lookup returns CDR1 MNHEY and CDR2 SVGAGI. Trimming took 2 bases from V and 6 from J; bases not matched to a gene: 3. This CDR3 is 14 amino acids long. This TCR derives from a woman in her seventies in good health and CMV-seropositive. V is TRBV6-5 and J is TRBJ1-2; TRBD1 agrees at 10 bases. Source material: PBMCs. The CDR3 DNA is TGTGCCAGCAGTTACGCGGACAGGGGGAATGGCTACACCTTC. Protein: CASSYADRGNGYTF.